This record looks at one T cell receptor beta chain sequence and its context. This sample stems from a study of T-cell reconstitution after alpha-beta-depleted transplantation in children. TCRbeta library construction was performed incorporating unique molecular identifiers. TCRdb reanalysed the PCR reads using MiXCR and keeps one entry per CDR3 protein. The table records a few hundred thousand distinct CDR3 sequences, approximately 10% of them present only once. The TCR sequence derives from a human donor who donated a stem cell graft to a child with acute lymphoblastic leukemia. The specimen comprised PBMCs from the stem cell graft donor, sampled from the stem cell graft.

The CDR3 spells CASSQTYGELFF. The CDR3 region has the DNA TGTGCCAGCAGCCAGACTTACGGGGAGCTGTTTTTT. The chain links TRBV6-2 or TRBV6-3 to TRBJ2-2; D uncertain. This CDR3 has 12 residues. V was pared by 6 bases and J by 7 bases, with 9 bases between. CDR1 is MNHEY and CDR2 is SVGEGT in the germline V gene.